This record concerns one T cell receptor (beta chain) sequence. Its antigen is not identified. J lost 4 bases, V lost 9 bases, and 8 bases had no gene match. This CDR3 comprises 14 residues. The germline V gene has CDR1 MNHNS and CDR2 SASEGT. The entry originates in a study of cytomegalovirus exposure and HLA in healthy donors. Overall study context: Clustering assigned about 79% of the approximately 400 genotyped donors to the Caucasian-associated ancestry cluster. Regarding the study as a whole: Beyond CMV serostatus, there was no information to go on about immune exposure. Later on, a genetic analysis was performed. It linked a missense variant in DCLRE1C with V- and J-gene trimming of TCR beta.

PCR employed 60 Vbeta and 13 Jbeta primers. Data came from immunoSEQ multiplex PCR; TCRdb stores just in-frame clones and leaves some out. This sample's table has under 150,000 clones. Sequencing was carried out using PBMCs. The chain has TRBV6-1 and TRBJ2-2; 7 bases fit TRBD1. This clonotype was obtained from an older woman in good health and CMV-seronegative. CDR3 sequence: CASKRQGGTGELFF. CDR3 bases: TGTGCCAGTAAGCGACAGGGTGGCACCGGGGAGCTGTTTTTT.